This record looks at one TCR beta chain sequence and its context. Its antigen is unknown. Sorting was used to obtain naive CD8 T cells (CD8+CD4-CCR7+CD45RA+). CDR1 SNHLY and CDR2 FYNNEI come from the germline V gene. The V and J ends lost 6 bases and 3 bases, in that order; junction bases with no gene match: 4. This CDR3 contains 14 residues. This sample is drawn from a study of molecular identifiers for immune sequencing clone quantification. Overall study findings and caveats: In CMV-specific effectors, clones above 20 copies held over 97% of molecules; naive, under 1%. Detecting spiked Jurkat TCR RNA from one cell among 1 million or so naive cells was reportedly possible.

Preparation of the bulk TCR libraries relied on previously described methods and listed TCR primers. TCRdb re-analysed the PCR reads in MiXCR, keeping a single row per CDR3 protein. The table shows about 630,000 distinct CDR3 sequences, with approximately 24% occurring only once. The source is a human donor in good health. Some libraries in this study had Jurkat cell RNA spiked in. The specimen was naive CD8+ T cells from blood, with Jurkat cell RNA spiked in. Sample subset: FACS-sorted CD8+CD4-CCR7+CD45RA+ naive T cells. The V gene is TRBV2, the J gene TRBJ2-1; TRBD1 matches 8 bases. The CDR3 region is CASSAGGFYNEQFF. The CDR3 DNA is TGTGCCAGCAGCGCAGGGGGCTTCTACAATGAGCAGTTCTTC.